The TCR beta chain under discussion was sequenced for a study of blood T cell repertoires in COVID-19. Turning to the study itself: Samples came from the United States, Italy and Spain, spanning acute and convalescent COVID-19. The analysed material was cDNA or gDNA that came from T cells, B-cell-depleted T cells, or PBMCs.

In the original workflow: Scientists estimated how many nucleated cells there were by amplifying reference gene primers. Here immunoSEQ multiplex PCR was the method, and the copy in TCRdb shows in-frame clones only, minus some. That table supplies the V and J calls and clone size; D and trimming were determined from the DNA. This sample has approximately 26,000 clones, with about four fifths found just once. The junction had 6 bases not matched to a gene; V was cut back by 5 bases and J by 6 bases. CDR3 length equals 15 residues. Germline CDR1 SGHVS, CDR2 FNYEAQ. The source material was peripheral blood. The clonotype was recovered from a man aged 80 or over with active or convalescent COVID-19. This chain connects TRBV7-6 to TRBJ2-1; TRBD2 aligns across 11 bases. The CDR3 spells CASSAGTSGSNEQFF. The CDR3 DNA is TGTGCCAGCAGCGCCGGGACTAGCGGATCCAATGAGCAGTTCTTC. The full variable domain, completed using reference TRBV7-6 and TRBJ2-1, is GAGVSQSPRYKVTKRGQDVALRCDPISGHVSLYWYRQALGQGPEFLTYFNYEAQQDKSGLPNDRFSAERPEGSISTLTIQRTEQRDSAMYRCASSAGTSGSNEQFFGPGTRLTVL.